Each of the 18 T cell receptor beta chains below was sequenced from the same sample in a study of identical twins. In TCRdb, the 5' RACE reads were re-called with MiXCR into one record per CDR3 protein. This sample has approximately 500,000 distinct CDR3 sequences, with nearly 15% found just once. These data were also reused for a study on yellow fever vaccine responses in identical twins.

The sequencing sample was made of CD4+ T cells sorted from blood. These TCRs come from a woman between 18 and 30 years old in good health.

There are a few counts of this clonotype. The chain combines TRBV5-1 with TRBJ2-3, with D hard to call. The CDR3 has 13 amino acids. V lost 2 bases, J lost 5 bases, and 9 bases lay in between. Germline CDR1 reads SGHRS; CDR2 reads YFSETQ. The CDR3 DNA reads as TGCGCCAGCAGCTTAAATATCGAAGATACGCAGTATTTT. This codes for CASSLNIEDTQYF.

The chain carries TRBV6-7 and TRBJ2-1; TRBD2 aligns across 8 bases. TRBV6-7 is treated as an ORF (open reading frame) with a function not yet certain. The CDR3 loop spans 17 amino acids. The V segment lost 7 bases and the J segment 4 bases; nucleotides outside the gene matches: 15. CDR3 sequence: CASISINTGTSYNEQFF. In nucleotides, the CDR3 is TGTGCCAGCATCTCCATTAATACCGGGACTAGTTACAATGAGCAGTTCTTC.

This clonotype has more than one count but fewer than ten. The V and J genes are TRBV3-1 and TRBJ2-2; a possible D gene is TRBD1 (6 bases). Germline CDR1 reads LGHDT; CDR2 reads YNNKEL (reference sequence). Trimming pared 4 bases from V and 6 bases from J, leaving 12 bases between. The CDR3 has 14 amino acids. Here the CDR3 DNA reads TGTGCCAGCAGCCTAACGACAGGAGCCGGGGAGCTGTTTTTT. This codes for CASSLTTGAGELFF.

This clonotype occurred a few times. The V and J genes are TRBV2 and TRBJ2-5; 14 nucleotides line up with TRBD2. This CDR3 comprises 17 residues. The trim removed 4 bases at V and 8 bases at J, leaving 12 bases unmatched. Germline loops: CDR1 SNHLY, CDR2 FYNNEI. This chain's CDR3 is CASSAQDSGTSGGTQYF. DNA for the CDR3: TGTGCCAGCAGTGCACAGGATTCCGGGACTAGCGGGGGAACCCAGTACTTC. Full variable domain (rest looked up from reference TRBV2 and TRBJ2-5): EPEVTQTPSHQVTQMGQEVILRCVPISNHLYFYWYRQILGQKVEFLVSFYNNEISEKSEIFDDQFSVERPDGSNFTLKIRSTKLEDSAMYFCASSAQDSGTSGGTQYFGPGTRLLVL.

This clonotype was observed a few times. The chain carries TRBV12-3 or TRBV12-4 and TRBJ1-2, with 7 nucleotides matching TRBD1. After removal of 6 bases from V and 1 base from J, the junction contained 8 bases not matched to a gene. This CDR3 spans 15 amino acids. CDR3 sequence: CASRRAGTDNYGYTF. The CDR3 DNA is TGTGCCAGCAGGCGGGCCGGGACAGATAACTATGGCTACACCTTC.

This clonotype occurred many times. V usage is TRBV12-3 or TRBV12-4 and J usage is TRBJ2-1; 12 bases map to TRBD2. The CDR3 runs 15 residues. After removal of 4 bases from V and 9 bases from J, the junction contained 7 bases not matched to a gene. CDR3 DNA sequence: TGTGCCAGCAGTTCCCGACTAGCGGGAGTATTTGAGCAGTTCTTC. Residues: CASSSRLAGVFEQFF.

The sample holds a few counts of this clonotype. V usage is TRBV27 and J usage is TRBJ2-1; 7 bases map to TRBD1. The germline gives CDR1 MNHEY, CDR2 SMNVEV (reference sequence). This CDR3 region has 15 residues. Trimming cost V 0 bases and J 6 bases; bases outside gene matches: 5. This CDR3 is CASSLSTGWSNEQFF. CDR3 nucleotides: TGTGCCAGCAGTTTATCGACAGGGTGGAGCAATGAGCAGTTCTTC.

The rearrangement uses TRBV28 and TRBJ2-1, with 10 bases fitting TRBD1. The CDR3 covers 18 residues. With V trimmed by 4 bases and J by 1 base, 10 bases remained unmatched. CDR1 is MDHEN, CDR2 SYDVKM, per germline. The CDR3 region is CASSSLRGQGSSYNEQFF. The CDR3 nucleotides are TGTGCCAGCAGTTCTCTCCGGGGACAGGGGAGTTCCTACAATGAGCAGTTCTTC.

In this sample, this clonotype turned up once. This chain uses TRBV27 with TRBJ2-1; 10 bases are shared with TRBD2. Losses at the gene ends were 6 bases for V and 5 bases for J; bases not matched to a gene: 7. There are 15 residues in the CDR3. Germline V gives CDR1 MNHEY, CDR2 SMNVEV (reference sequence). The CDR3 DNA sequence: TGTGCCAGCAGCATCGGGACTAGCGTGAACAATGAGCAGTTCTTC. It translates to CASSIGTSVNNEQFF.

The V call is TRBV20-1, the J call TRBJ2-1; the match to TRBD2 covers 11 bases. The CDR3 extends over 15 amino acids. The trim removed 3 bases at V and 8 bases at J, leaving 9 bases unmatched. Germline CDR1 DFQATT, CDR2 SNEGSKA (reference sequence). The chain's CDR3 is CSASSATSGNYEQFF. The CDR3 DNA sequence: TGCAGTGCTAGCTCGGCGACTAGCGGGAACTATGAGCAGTTCTTC.

This clonotype appeared a few times. The chain is built from TRBV2 and TRBJ2-7; no reliable D call. Germline V gene lookup returns CDR1 SNHLY and CDR2 FYNNEI. V was trimmed by 8 bases and J by 7 bases, leaving 18 bases between them. This CDR3 region has 13 residues. CDR3 DNA: TGTGCCAGCTTGCCCACGGTCTCTCAGGAGCAGTACGTC. The encoded protein is CASLPTVSQEQYV.

The sample holds a few counts of this clonotype. The chain links TRBV12-3 or TRBV12-4 to TRBJ2-2; 9 bases line up with TRBD2. With V trimmed by 5 bases and J by 4 bases, 11 bases remained unmatched. This CDR3 is built from 17 residues. DNA of the CDR3: TGTGCCAGCAGTCCTCCGGGACTAGCAATATCCACCGGGGAGCTGTTTTTT. It encodes CASSPPGLAISTGELFF.

The table lists this clonotype with a few counts. This chain connects TRBV20-1 to TRBJ1-5, with unresolved D. The CDR3 has 15 amino acids. From germline, CDR1 is DFQATT and CDR2 SNEGSKA (reference sequence). V lost 4 bases, J lost 1 base, and 14 bases lay in between. The CDR3 sequence: CSAISGSGSNQPQHF. CDR3 DNA: TGCAGTGCTATAAGTGGTTCGGGAAGCAATCAGCCCCAGCATTTT.

Only a few counts were recorded for this clonotype. This rearrangement joins TRBV12-3 or TRBV12-4 to TRBJ2-7, with 7 bases that match TRBD1. Trimming removed 6 bases from V and 2 bases from J; junction bases left unmatched: 10. CDR3 length equals 15 residues. The CDR3 nucleotides read TGTGCCAGCAGACCGACAGGGCAGCCTCCCTACGAGCAGTACGTC. Encoded protein: CASRPTGQPPYEQYV.

This clonotype was recorded a few times. The chain links TRBV12-3 or TRBV12-4 to TRBJ1-1; D call uncertain. The CDR3 has 14 residues. V gave up 6 bases and J gave up 0 bases, with 11 bases separating them. DNA for the CDR3: TGTGCCAGCAGCGCCGGGATTATGAACACTGAAGCTTTCTTT. Protein product: CASSAGIMNTEAFF.

This clonotype was observed a single time. V usage is TRBV5-1 and J usage is TRBJ2-5; 8 bases line up with TRBD2. CDR1 is SGHRS and CDR2 is YFSETQ in the germline V gene. CDR3 length: 17 amino acids. V lost 4 bases and J lost 5; bases outside the gene matches: 16. DNA for the CDR3: TGCGCCAGCAGCGCGCTAAAGCCGGGGGGGCGGCCGGAGACCCAGTACTTC. It specifies CASSALKPGGRPETQYF.

This clonotype was detected only a few times. The V and J genes are TRBV12-3 or TRBV12-4 and TRBJ2-6; tentatively, D is TRBD1 (5 bases). The CDR3 has 15 amino acids. Deletions cut 6 bases from V and 1 base from J, with 10 bases between. The CDR3 region is CASRPRVSGANVLTF. The CDR3 DNA reads TGTGCCAGCAGGCCCAGGGTGTCTGGGGCCAACGTCCTGACTTTC.

In its sample, this clonotype was seen many times. The J gene is TRBJ2-4, the V gene TRBV12-3 or TRBV12-4; TRBD1 matches at 7 bases. This CDR3 is 14 amino acids long. J lost 3 bases, V lost 5 bases, and 4 bases had no gene match. The DNA of the CDR3 is TGTGCCAGCAGTCCCCGGGACAGCAAAAACATTCAGTACTTC. Amino acids: CASSPRDSKNIQYF.